This T cell receptor beta chain was retrieved from a study of neurological immune-mediated disorders. Many counts were recorded for this clonotype. In TCRdb, the 5' RACE reads were re-called with MiXCR into one record per CDR3 protein. The sample lists 70,000 or so distinct CDR3 sequences, around 5.2% seen once, with 2.5% to 3% in the top ten. The length of the CDR3 is 14 residues. Germline CDR1 and CDR2: MNHEY and SVGAGI. With V trimmed by 5 bases and J by 2 bases, 3 bases remained unmatched. The chain employs TRBV6-5 and TRBJ2-5, with 9 bases matching TRBD1. The TCR originated in a woman aged 30 to 39 with multiple sclerosis. Input material: PBMCs. The CDR3, as DNA: TGTGCCAGCAGTCGGACAGGGGAACAAGAGACCCAGTACTTC. This codes for CASSRTGEQETQYF.